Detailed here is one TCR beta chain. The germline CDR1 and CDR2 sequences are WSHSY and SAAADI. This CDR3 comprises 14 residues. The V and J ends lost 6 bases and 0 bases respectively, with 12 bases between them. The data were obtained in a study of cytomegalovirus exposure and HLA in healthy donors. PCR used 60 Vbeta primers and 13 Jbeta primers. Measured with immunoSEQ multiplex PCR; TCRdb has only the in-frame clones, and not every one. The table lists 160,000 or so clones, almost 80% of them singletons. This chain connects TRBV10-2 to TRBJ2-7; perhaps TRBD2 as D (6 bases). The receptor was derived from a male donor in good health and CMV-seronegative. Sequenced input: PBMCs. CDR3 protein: CASSPSAHSYEQYF. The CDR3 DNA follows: TGCGCCAGCAGCCCTAGCGCCCACTCCTACGAGCAGTACTTC.